Listed here is a single T cell receptor (beta chain). What it binds is unknown. This entry is derived from a study of T cells in localized non-small cell lung cancer. The data were produced by immunoSEQ multiplex PCR, yet TCRdb's version contains in-frame clones alone and is incomplete. The table records approximately 43,000 clones, about 88% of them present only once. Study-wide points: It remains possible that heterogeneity exists, since only one tumor region was sequenced. It was uninvolved adjacent lung that showed the highest T cell clonality, exceeding tumor. Greater blood T cell density accompanied longer overall survival. Paired adjacent lung recovered a median around 52 of the top 100 tumor clones.

V lost 4 bases, J lost 6 bases, and 4 bases stayed unmatched. The CDR3 loop spans 13 amino acids. Germline-derived CDR1 and CDR2 are LNHDA and SQIVND (reference sequence). The sequencing here drew on peripheral blood, taken before any cancer treatment. The chain is built from TRBV19 and TRBJ2-7, with 9 bases identical to TRBD1. This clonotype originated in a woman between 18 and 55 years old with stage III lung adenocarcinoma. DNA of the CDR3: TGTGCCAGTAGTACGACAGGGGGGCTCGAGCAGTACTTC. Its translation is CASSTTGGLEQYF. Filled out from reference TRBV19 and TRBJ2-7, the complete variable domain reads DGGITQSPKYLFRKEGQNVTLSCEQNLNHDAMYWYRQDPGQGLRLIYYSQIVNDFQKGDIAEGYSVSREKKESFPLTVTSAQKNPTAFYLCASSTTGGLEQYFGPGTRLTVT.